This T cell receptor (beta chain) was identified during a study of T cell changes during pregnancy in multiple sclerosis. Here immunoSEQ multiplex PCR was the method, and the copy in TCRdb shows in-frame clones only, minus some. This sample has around 50,000 clones, with around 90% found just once. The receptor was isolated from a female donor with multiple sclerosis, enrolled in a pregnancy study. The sample here was CD4+ T cells from peripheral blood mononuclear cells, taken in the third trimester of pregnancy.

CDR3 DNA: TGTGCCAGCAGAACGCTAACAGGGCGGAATCAGCCCCAGCATTTT. Its protein product is CASRTLTGRNQPQHF. The chain couples TRBV6-1 to TRBJ1-5; D is perhaps TRBD1 (6 bases). This CDR3 has 15 amino acids. Trimming took off 6 bases at V and 4 bases at J, with 16 bases between the two ends. Looked up from germline, CDR1 is MNHNS and CDR2 is SASEGT.